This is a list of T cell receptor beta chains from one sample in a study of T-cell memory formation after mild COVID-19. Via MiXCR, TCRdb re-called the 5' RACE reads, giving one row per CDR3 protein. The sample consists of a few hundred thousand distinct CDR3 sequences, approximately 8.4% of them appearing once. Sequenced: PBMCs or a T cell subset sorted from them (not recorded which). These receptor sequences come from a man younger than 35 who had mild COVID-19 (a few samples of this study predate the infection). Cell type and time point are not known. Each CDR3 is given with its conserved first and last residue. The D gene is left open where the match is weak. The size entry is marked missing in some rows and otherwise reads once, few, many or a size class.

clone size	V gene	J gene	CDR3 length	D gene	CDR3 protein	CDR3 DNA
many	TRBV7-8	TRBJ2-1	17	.	CASSLGGPGASYNEQFF	TGTGCCAGCAGCTTAGGTGGACCGGGGGCCTCCTACAATGAGCAGTTCTTC
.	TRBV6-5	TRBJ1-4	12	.	CASSGDNEKLFF	TGTGCCAGCAGTGGGGACAATGAAAAACTGTTTTTT
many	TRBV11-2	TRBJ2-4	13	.	CASSSGAKNIQYF	TGTGCCAGCAGCTCGGGGGCCAAAAACATTCAGTACTTC
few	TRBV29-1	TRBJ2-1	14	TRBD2	CSVELAGPYNEQFF	TGCAGCGTTGAATTAGCGGGACCCTACAATGAGCAGTTCTTC
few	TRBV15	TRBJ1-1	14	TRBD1	CATSTRGRRTEAFF	TGTGCCACCAGCACCAGGGGGCGGAGGACTGAAGCTTTCTTT
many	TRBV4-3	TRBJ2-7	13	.	CASSKDRTYEQYF	TGCGCCAGCAGCAAGGACCGTACCTACGAGCAGTACTTC
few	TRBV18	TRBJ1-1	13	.	CASSPAGDTEAFF	TGTGCCAGCTCACCAGCGGGTGACACTGAAGCTTTCTTT
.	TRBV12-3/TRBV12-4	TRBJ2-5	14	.	CASSPEVALVTQYF	TGTGCCAGCAGTCCAGAGGTGGCCCTGGTGACCCAGTACTTC
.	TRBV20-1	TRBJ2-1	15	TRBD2	CSAIPSGRAENEQFF	TGCAGTGCCATCCCCTCGGGGAGGGCCGAGAATGAGCAGTTCTTC
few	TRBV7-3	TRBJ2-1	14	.	CASTPGPGVGEQFF	TGTGCCAGCACCCCCGGACCGGGGGTGGGAGAGCAGTTCTTC
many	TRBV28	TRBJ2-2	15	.	CATNWAGYSTGELFF	TGTGCCACCAATTGGGCGGGATACTCAACCGGGGAGCTGTTTTTT
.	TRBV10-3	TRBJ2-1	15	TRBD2	CAISGERGGHNEQFF	TGTGCCATCAGTGGGGAGCGGGGGGGCCACAATGAGCAGTTCTTC
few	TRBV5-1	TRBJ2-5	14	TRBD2	CASSSDSGQETQYF	TGCGCCAGCAGCAGCGATAGCGGGCAAGAGACCCAGTACTTC
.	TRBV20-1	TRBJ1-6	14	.	CSARTSGPNSPLHF	TGCAGTGCTAGGACCTCCGGGCCTAATTCACCCCTCCACTTT
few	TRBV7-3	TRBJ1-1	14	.	CASSLGGGYTEAFF	TGTGCCAGCAGCTTAGGGGGCGGATACACTGAAGCTTTCTTT
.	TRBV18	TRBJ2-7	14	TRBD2	CATRGGASPYEQYF	TGTGCCACCCGGGGGGGGGCTTCCCCCTACGAGCAGTACTTC
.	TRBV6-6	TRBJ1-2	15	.	CASSYAGGGGYGYTF	TGTGCCAGCAGTTACGCCGGGGGAGGTGGCTATGGCTACACCTTC
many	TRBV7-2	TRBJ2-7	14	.	CASSFRISSYEQYF	TGTGCCAGCAGCTTCCGGATCAGCTCCTACGAGCAGTACTTC
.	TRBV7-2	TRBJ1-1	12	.	CASSPVGLEAFF	TGTGCCAGCAGCCCAGTGGGGTTGGAAGCTTTCTTT
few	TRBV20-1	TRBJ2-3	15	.	CSASAGRVNTDTQYF	TGCAGTGCTAGTGCAGGGCGTGTAAACACAGATACGCAGTATTTT
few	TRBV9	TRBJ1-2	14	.	CASRAGEVGYGYTF	TGTGCCAGCAGGGCAGGGGAGGTCGGCTATGGCTACACCTTC
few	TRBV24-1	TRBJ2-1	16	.	CATSGSGGPSYNEQFF	TGTGCCACCAGTGGGTCGGGGGGCCCCTCCTACAATGAGCAGTTCTTC
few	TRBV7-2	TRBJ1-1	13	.	CASSLGLPTGAFF	TGTGCCAGCAGCTTAGGTCTCCCAACAGGGGCTTTCTTT
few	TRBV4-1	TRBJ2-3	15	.	CASSQTSDPTDTQYF	TGCGCCAGCAGCCAAACTTCGGACCCCACAGATACGCAGTATTTT
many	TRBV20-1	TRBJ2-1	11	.	CSAARANEQFF	TGCAGTGCTGCGCGAGCCAATGAGCAGTTCTTC
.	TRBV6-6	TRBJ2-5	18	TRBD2	CASSYSRLAGGYGETQYF	TGTGCCAGCAGTTACTCCCGACTAGCGGGGGGCTATGGAGAGACCCAGTACTTC
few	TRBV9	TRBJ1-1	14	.	CASSVAPENTEAFF	TGTGCCAGCAGCGTGGCCCCCGAGAACACTGAAGCTTTCTTT
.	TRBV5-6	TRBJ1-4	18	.	CASSSYGTLLPDNEKLFF	TGTGCCAGCAGCAGTTACGGGACCTTACTTCCTGATAATGAAAAACTGTTTTTT
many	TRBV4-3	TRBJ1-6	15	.	CASSHGDSFNSPLHF	TGCGCCAGCAGCCATGGAGACAGTTTTAATTCACCCCTCCACTTT
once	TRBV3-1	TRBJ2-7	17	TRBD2	CASSRTSGDVIGYEQYF	TGTGCCAGCAGCCGGACTAGCGGGGACGTTATTGGCTACGAGCAGTACTTC
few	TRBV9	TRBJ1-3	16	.	CASSVVPYGGGNTIYF	TGTGCCAGCAGCGTAGTTCCCTATGGAGGTGGAAACACCATATATTTT
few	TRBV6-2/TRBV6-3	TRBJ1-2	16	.	CASSSSPAGPLYGYTF	TGTGCCAGCAGTTCATCTCCGGCAGGACCCCTATATGGCTACACCTTC
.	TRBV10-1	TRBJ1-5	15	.	CASSEGQGFGQPQHF	TGCGCCAGCAGTGAGGGGCAGGGGTTCGGTCAGCCCCAGCATTTT
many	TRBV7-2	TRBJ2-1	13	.	CASSVQGGNEQFF	TGTGCCAGCAGTGTCCAGGGCGGCAATGAGCAGTTCTTC
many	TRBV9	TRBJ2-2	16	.	CASTPRLHVSTGELFF	TGTGCCAGCACCCCCCGACTGCACGTATCAACCGGGGAGCTGTTTTTT
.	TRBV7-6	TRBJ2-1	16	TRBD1	CASSFLGDSAYNEQFF	TGTGCCAGCAGCTTCTTGGGGGACAGTGCCTACAATGAGCAGTTCTTC
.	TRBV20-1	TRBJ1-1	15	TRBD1	CSAKDRVGVGTQAFF	TGCAGTGCTAAAGACAGGGTTGGAGTGGGGACTCAAGCTTTCTTT
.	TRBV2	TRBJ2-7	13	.	CASMTRSSYEQYF	TGTGCCAGCATGACTAGGAGCTCCTACGAGCAGTACTTC
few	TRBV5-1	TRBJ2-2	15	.	CASSLIGGSTGELFF	TGCGCCAGCAGCTTGATAGGAGGGTCCACCGGGGAGCTGTTTTTT
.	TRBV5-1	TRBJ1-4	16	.	CASSPYKGTGNEKLFF	TGCGCCAGCAGCCCCTACAAAGGGACGGGGAATGAAAAACTGTTTTTT
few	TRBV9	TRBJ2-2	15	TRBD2	CASSIGGEYTGELFF	TGTGCCAGCAGTATCGGGGGGGAGTACACCGGGGAGCTGTTTTTT
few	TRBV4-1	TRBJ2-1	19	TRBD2	CASSQDSGERLAGGNEQFF	TGCGCCAGCAGCCAAGATTCGGGAGAAAGACTAGCCGGGGGTAATGAGCAGTTCTTC
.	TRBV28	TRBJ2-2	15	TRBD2	CASSRGDWLAGELFF	TGTGCCAGCAGTCGGGGGGATTGGTTGGCCGGGGAGCTGTTTTTT
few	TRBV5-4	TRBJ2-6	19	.	CASSPGSAGWNSGANVLTF	TGTGCCAGCAGCCCAGGATCGGCCGGGTGGAATTCTGGGGCCAACGTCCTGACTTTC
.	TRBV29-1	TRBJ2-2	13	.	CSVEGGRAGELFF	TGCAGCGTTGAAGGTGGCAGGGCGGGGGAGCTGTTTTTT
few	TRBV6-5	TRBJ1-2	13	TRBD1	CASTPTGDYGYTF	TGTGCCAGCACCCCAACAGGGGACTATGGCTACACCTTC
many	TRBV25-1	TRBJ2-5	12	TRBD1	CASKGRGETQYF	TGTGCCAGCAAAGGCAGGGGGGAGACCCAGTACTTC
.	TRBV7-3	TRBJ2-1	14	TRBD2	CASSENGAGGEQFF	TGTGCCAGCAGCGAAAACGGAGCGGGGGGAGAGCAGTTCTTC
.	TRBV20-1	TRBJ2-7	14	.	CSARVEVSSYEQYF	TGCAGTGCCAGGGTAGAGGTCAGCTCCTACGAGCAGTACTTC
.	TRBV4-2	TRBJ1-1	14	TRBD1	CASSGQGLGTEAFF	TGTGCCAGCAGCGGACAGGGACTTGGCACTGAAGCTTTCTTT
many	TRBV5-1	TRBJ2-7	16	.	CASSIGTDSREGEQYF	TGCGCCAGCAGCATAGGGACTGACAGTAGGGAAGGGGAGCAGTACTTC
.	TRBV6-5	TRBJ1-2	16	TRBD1	CASSYSAGQGFYGYTF	TGTGCCAGCAGTTACTCGGCGGGACAGGGATTCTATGGCTACACCTTC
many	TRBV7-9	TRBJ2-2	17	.	CASSLGASSGSTGELFF	TGTGCCAGCAGCTTAGGGGCCAGTTCCGGGAGCACCGGGGAGCTGTTTTTT